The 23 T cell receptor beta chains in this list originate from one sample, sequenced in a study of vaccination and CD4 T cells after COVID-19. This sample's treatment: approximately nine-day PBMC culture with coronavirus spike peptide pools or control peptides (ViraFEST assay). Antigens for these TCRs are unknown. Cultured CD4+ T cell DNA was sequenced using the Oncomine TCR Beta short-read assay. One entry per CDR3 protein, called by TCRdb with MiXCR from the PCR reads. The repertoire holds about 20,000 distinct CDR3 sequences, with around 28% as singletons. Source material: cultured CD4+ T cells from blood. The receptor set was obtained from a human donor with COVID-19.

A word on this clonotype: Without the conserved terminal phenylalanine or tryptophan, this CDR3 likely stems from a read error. The CDR3 reads CASSLRDKPYQPQHS. The CDR3 DNA reads TGTGCCAGCAGTTTGAGGGACAAACCGTATCAGCCCCAGCATTCT. The V gene is TRBV12-3 or TRBV12-4, the J gene TRBJ1-5, with a weak D call TRBD1 (6 bases). The CDR3 has 15 amino acids. V lost 3 bases, J lost 5 bases, and 14 bases lay in between.

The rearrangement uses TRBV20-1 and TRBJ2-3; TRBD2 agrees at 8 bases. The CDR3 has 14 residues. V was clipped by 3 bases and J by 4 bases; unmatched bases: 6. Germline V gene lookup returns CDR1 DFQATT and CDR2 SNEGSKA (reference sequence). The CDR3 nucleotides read TGCAGTGCTAGTCGGGGGGGCTGGGCAGATACGCAGTATTTT. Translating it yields CSASRGGWADTQYF.

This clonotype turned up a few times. CDR3 region: CAASSKLVGGEQFF. The CDR3 DNA follows: TGTGCCGCCAGTAGTAAATTGGTGGGCGGGGAGCAGTTCTTC. The chain uses TRBV19 and TRBJ2-1, with a weak D call TRBD2 (5 bases). This CDR3 comprises 14 residues. Trimming cost V 11 bases and J 10 bases, with 24 bases left between them. Looked up from germline, CDR1 is LNHDA and CDR2 is SQIVND (reference sequence). Filled out from reference TRBV19 and TRBJ2-1, the complete variable domain reads DGGITQSPKYLFRKEGQNVTLSCEQNLNHDAMYWYRQDPGQGLRLIYYSQIVNDFQKGDIAEGYSVSREKKESFPLTVTSAQKNPTAFYLCAASSKLVGGEQFFGPGTRLTVL.

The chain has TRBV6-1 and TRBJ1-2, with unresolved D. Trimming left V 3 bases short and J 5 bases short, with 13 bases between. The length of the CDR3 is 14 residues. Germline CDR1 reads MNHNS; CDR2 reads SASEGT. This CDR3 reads CASSDSGELYGYTF. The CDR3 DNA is TGTGCCAGCAGTGATTCGGGAGAACTTTATGGCTACACCTTC.

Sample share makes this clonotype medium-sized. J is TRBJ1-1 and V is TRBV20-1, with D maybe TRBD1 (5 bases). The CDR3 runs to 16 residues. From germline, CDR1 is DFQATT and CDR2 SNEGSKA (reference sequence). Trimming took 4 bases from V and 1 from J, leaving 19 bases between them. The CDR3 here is CSATRPKGGANTEAFF. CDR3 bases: TGCAGTGCTACCCGGCCGAAGGGAGGGGCGAACACTGAAGCTTTCTTT.

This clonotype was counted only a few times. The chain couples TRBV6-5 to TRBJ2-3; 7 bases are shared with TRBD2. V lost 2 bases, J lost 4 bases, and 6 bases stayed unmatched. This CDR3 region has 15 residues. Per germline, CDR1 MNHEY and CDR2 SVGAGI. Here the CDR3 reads CASSYGSGRADTQYF. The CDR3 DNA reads TGTGCCAGCAGTTACGGATCGGGGAGGGCAGATACGCAGTATTTT.

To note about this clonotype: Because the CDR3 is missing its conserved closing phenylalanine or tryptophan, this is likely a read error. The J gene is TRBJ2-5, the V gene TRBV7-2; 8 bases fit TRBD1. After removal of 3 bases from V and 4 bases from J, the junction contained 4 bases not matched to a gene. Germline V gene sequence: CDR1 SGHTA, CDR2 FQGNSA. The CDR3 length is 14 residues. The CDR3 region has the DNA TGTGCCAGCAGCTTTGACAGGGGAGCAGAGACCCAGTACTTG. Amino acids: CASSFDRGAETQYL.

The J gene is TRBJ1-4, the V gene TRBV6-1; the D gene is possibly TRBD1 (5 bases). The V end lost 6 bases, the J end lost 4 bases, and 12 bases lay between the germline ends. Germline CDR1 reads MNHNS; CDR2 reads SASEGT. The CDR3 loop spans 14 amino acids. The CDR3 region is CASSSGRYNEKLFF. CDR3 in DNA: TGTGCCAGCAGCTCGGGACGGTATAATGAAAAACTGTTTTTT.

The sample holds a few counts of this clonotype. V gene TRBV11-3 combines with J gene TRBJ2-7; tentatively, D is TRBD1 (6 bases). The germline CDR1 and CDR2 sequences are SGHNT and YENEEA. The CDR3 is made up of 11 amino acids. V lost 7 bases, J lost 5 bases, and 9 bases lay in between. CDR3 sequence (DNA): TGTGCCAGCAATGGGGGCAACGAGCAGTACTTC. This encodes CASNGGNEQYF.

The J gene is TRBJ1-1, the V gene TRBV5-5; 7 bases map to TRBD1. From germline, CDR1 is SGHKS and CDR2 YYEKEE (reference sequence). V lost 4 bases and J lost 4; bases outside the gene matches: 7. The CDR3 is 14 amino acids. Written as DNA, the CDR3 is TGTGCCAGCAGCCGTACGGACAGGAGCACTGAAGCTTTCTTT. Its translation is CASSRTDRSTEAFF.

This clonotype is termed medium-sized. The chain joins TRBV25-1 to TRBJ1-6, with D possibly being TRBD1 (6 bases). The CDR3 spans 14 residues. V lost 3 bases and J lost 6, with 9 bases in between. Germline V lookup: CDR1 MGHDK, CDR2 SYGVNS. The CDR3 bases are TGTGCCAGCAGTGACAGAGGGGGTAATTCACCCCTCCACTTT. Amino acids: CASSDRGGNSPLHF.

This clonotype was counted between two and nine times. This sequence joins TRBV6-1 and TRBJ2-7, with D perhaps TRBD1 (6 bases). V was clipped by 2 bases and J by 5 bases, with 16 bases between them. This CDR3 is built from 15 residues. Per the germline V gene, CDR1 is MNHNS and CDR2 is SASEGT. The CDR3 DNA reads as TGTGCCAGCAGTGAACTCGGACAGAAACGGGACGAGCAGTACTTC. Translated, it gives CASSELGQKRDEQYF.

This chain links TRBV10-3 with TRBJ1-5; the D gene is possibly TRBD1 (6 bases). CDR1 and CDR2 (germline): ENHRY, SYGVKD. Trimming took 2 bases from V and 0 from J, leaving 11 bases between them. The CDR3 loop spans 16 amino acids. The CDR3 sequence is CAISEPGAPSNQPQHF. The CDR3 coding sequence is TGTGCCATCAGTGAGCCGGGGGCGCCTAGCAATCAGCCCCAGCATTTT.

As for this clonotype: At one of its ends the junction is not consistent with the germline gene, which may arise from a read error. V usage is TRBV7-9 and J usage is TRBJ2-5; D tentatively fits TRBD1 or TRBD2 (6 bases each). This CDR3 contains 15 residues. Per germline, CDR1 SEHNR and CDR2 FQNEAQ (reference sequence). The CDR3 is CASSFFPGAQETPYF. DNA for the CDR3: TGTGCCAGCAGCTTCTTCCCGGGGGCCCAAGAGACCCCGTACTTC.

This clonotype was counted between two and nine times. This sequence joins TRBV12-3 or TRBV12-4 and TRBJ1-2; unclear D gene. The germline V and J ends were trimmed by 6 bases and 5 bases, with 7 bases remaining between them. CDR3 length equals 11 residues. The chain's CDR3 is CASSRAYGYTF. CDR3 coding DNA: TGTGCCAGCAGCCGAGCTTATGGCTACACCTTC.

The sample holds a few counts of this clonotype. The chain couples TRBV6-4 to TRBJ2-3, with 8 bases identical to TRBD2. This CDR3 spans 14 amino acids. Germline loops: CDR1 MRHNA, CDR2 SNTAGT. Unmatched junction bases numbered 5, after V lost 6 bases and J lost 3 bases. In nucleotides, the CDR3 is TGTGCCAGCAGCCGGGGGGGCAAGACAGATACGCAGTATTTT. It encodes CASSRGGKTDTQYF.

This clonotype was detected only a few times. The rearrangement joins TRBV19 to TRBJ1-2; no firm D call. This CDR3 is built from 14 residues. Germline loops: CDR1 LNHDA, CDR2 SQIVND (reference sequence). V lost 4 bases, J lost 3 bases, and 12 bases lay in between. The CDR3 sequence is CASSSGPGDYGYTF. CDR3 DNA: TGTGCCAGTAGTAGCGGGCCCGGGGACTATGGCTACACCTTC.

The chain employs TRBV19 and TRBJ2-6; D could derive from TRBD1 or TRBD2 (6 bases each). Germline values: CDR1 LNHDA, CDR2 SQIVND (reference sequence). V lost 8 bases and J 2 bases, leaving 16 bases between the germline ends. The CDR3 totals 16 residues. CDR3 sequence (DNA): TGTGCCAGTTCCAGCTCCGGGGGCGCTGGGGCCAACGTCCTGACTTTC. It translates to CASSSSGGAGANVLTF.

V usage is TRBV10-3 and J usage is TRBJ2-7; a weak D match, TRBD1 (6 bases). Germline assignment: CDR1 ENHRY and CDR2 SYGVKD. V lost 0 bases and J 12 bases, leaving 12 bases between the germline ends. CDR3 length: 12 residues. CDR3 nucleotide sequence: TGTGCCATCAGTGAGTCCCCCGGGACAAGGTACTTC. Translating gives CAISESPGTRYF.

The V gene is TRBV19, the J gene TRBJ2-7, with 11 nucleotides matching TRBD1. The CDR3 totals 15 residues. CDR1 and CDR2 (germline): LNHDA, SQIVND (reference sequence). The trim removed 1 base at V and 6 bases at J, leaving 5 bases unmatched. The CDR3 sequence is CASSIGGTGGVEQYF. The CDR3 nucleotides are TGTGCCAGTAGTATAGGGGGGACAGGGGGGGTCGAGCAGTACTTC.

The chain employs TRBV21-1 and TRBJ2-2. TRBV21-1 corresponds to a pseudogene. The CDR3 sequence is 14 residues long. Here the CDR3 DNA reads TGTGCCAGCAGCTTACATATTTCCACCGGGGAGCTGTTTTTT. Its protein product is CASSLHISTGELFF.

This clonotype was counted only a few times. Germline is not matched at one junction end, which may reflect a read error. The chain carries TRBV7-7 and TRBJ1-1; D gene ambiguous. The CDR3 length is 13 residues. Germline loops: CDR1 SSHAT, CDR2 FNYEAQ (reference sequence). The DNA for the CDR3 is TGTGCTAGCAGCAACGGGCCTAACACTGAAGCTTTCTTT. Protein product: CASSNGPNTEAFF.

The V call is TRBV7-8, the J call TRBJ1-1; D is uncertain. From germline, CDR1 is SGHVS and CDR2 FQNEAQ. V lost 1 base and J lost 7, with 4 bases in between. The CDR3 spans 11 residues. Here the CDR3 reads CASSLEGEAFF. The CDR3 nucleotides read TGTGCCAGCAGCTTAGAGGGTGAAGCTTTCTTT.